This entry concerns a single TCR beta chain. This clone has ten or more counts. Its specific antigen is unknown. Base qualities were left out, and no much larger clone turns up one base away. The library was produced with the immunoSEQ multiplex PCR assay. Rearranged TCR beta chain sequences were amplified with the hsTCRB Kit following the manufacturer's protocol. TCRB libraries were sequenced on an Illumina MiSeq. Per the source publication's procedure: Demultiplexing, trimming and gene mapping were performed with the kit vendor's proprietary platform. As stored in TCRdb, this immuneACCESS dataset retains in-frame rearrangements with V and J assigned. A fraction of the clones does not appear; measured against another copy, unresolved V genes explain less than half of the discrepancy, and the remainder lacks a known reason. V, J and clone size reflect that table, while D and trimming were determined from the DNA. This sample lists around 34,000 clones; approximately 53% were detected once. The ten largest make up roughly 11% of the sample.

The sample's time point, from its label and the paper: week 5, during vaccination. Each vaccine dose, consisting of 300 ug of a 20-mer mutant IDH1 peptide in Montanide, was administered subcutaneously with topical imiquimod. All donors had newly diagnosed IDH1-mutant astrocytomas of WHO grade 3 or 4 that showed loss of nuclear ATRX. The samples were drawn from NOA16, a multicentre, single-arm, open-label phase I trial in Germany that tested a mutant IDH1 peptide vaccine in humans for the first time. Genomic DNA for TCRB sequencing was extracted from EDTA blood using the DNeasy Blood and Tissue Kit. This sample was taken from a study of a mutant IDH1 vaccine in newly diagnosed glioma (dated by TCRdb to the early 2020s). About the full investigation: Across visits V03 through V10, patients got a total of eight vaccinations, given in weeks 1, 3, 5, 7, 11, 15, 19 and 23. Of the 32 patients who were treated, around 60% were male and around 40% were female, and the mean age was approximately 40 years. Prior to enrollment, patients had been given standard therapy consisting of radiotherapy alone, temozolomide alone, or radiochemotherapy with temozolomide, with the combination given to most patients. Peripheral blood samples were drawn at six visits, namely V03 (baseline), V05, V07, V10, V12 and V13. For exploratory analyses, 25 to 30 treated patients had longitudinal TCRB deep sequencing done wherever samples were available. In the chemotherapy-containing groups, vaccination started alongside temozolomide cycles, whereas in patients who had radiotherapy alone it started 4-6 weeks after radiotherapy.

The germline V gene (reference sequence) supplies CDR1 MNHEY and CDR2 SMNVEV. Measured from the cysteine to the phenylalanine, the CDR3 is 14 residues long. Only the CDR3 region is kept as DNA, spanning 42 bases read in frame from base 1. V was cut back by 9 bases and J by 4 bases, leaving a gap of 16 bases between them. Beyond this particular receptor, the publication reports: Availability determined which PBMC samples were chosen for TCRB deep sequencing. Pseudoprogression seemed to be unrelated to changes in the top peripheral T cell clonotypes found by TCRB sequencing. It was noted by the authors that analyses of patient blood samples could not be reproduced owing to sample limitations. Across multiple MHC alleles, vaccine-induced immune responses were seen in approximately 93% of patients.

Sequenced here: PBMCs, sampled from a glioma patient whose treatment included an IDH1 peptide vaccine. This TCR derives from a woman in her late teens or twenties with glioma. Recombination joined TRBV27 with TRBJ1-3; the D gene is possibly TRBD1, with 6 bases matching. The CDR3 here reads CASEATGCGNTIYF. At the DNA level, the sequence is TGTGCCAGTGAGGCGACAGGCTGCGGAAACACCATATATTTT.